Below are 4 T cell receptor beta chains sequenced from a single sample in a study of CD8 T cells in ankylosing spondylitis. One entry per CDR3 protein, called by TCRdb with MiXCR from the 5' RACE reads. In the table there are 250,000 to 350,000 distinct CDR3 sequences, roughly 20% of which are singletons. Specimen: blood, either unsorted or a sorted T cell fraction (not recorded which). These TCRs come from a female donor with ankylosing spondylitis or in good health (not recorded which).

This clonotype was seen a few times. The genes are TRBV6-1 and TRBJ1-4; D gene uncertain. There are 14 residues in the CDR3. Germline V gene lookup returns CDR1 MNHNS and CDR2 SASEGT. Trimming took off 5 bases at V and 7 bases at J, with 14 bases between the two ends. Here the CDR3 DNA reads TGTGCCAGCAGTCGGTCCCTGGGAAGTGAAAAACTGTTTTTT. As protein: CASSRSLGSEKLFF.

The genes are TRBV20-1 and TRBJ2-2; D may match TRBD1 or TRBD2 (5 bases each). Germline V CDR1 and CDR2: DFQATT, SNEGSKA (reference sequence). V was clipped by 5 bases and J by 1 base, with 20 bases between them. CDR3 length: 17 residues. In nucleotides, the CDR3 is TGCAGTGCTCCGGATCCCACCGGGACGCAGAACACCGGGGAGCTGTTTTTT. It specifies CSAPDPTGTQNTGELFF.

This clonotype was detected a few times. The chain links TRBV6-2 or TRBV6-3 to TRBJ2-2; D might be TRBD1 or TRBD2, each matching 5 bases. The CDR3 loop spans 15 amino acids. Germline V gives CDR1 MNHEY, CDR2 SVGEGT. The V gene lost 7 bases and the J gene lost 0 bases, with 12 bases spanning the gap. The CDR3 region has the DNA TGTGCCAGCATTTGGGGGAGAGCGAACACCGGGGAGCTGTTTTTT. Translated: CASIWGRANTGELFF.

The V call is TRBV20-1, the J call TRBJ2-2; maybe TRBD2 (6 bases). Trimming took off 3 bases at V and 1 base at J, with 6 bases between the two ends. The CDR3 extends over 13 amino acids. CDR1 and CDR2 from the germline V gene are DFQATT and SNEGSKA (reference sequence). CDR3 sequence: CSASGRNTGELFF. The CDR3 nucleotides are TGCAGTGCTAGCGGGAGGAACACCGGGGAGCTGTTTTTT.